A selection of T cell receptor beta chains follows, all from one sample in a study of blood T cells in healthy people across ages. TCRdb analysed the 5' RACE reads with MiXCR anew, one entry per CDR3 protein. The top ten hold approximately 7.7% of the sample, which has 1.5 million to 2 million distinct CDR3 sequences, roughly 27% seen once. The specimen sequenced was blood. Every receptor here comes from a woman in her 30s in good health. The CDR3 runs from the conserved cysteine through the conserved F or W. The D gene is left open where the match is weak. Some rows mark clone size as missing; the rest say once, few, many or name a class of expanded clone.

V	J	size	D	CDR3	DNA
TRBV29-1	TRBJ1-1	few	NA	CSSPGGGGTEAFF	TGCAGCTCACCCGGCGGGGGAGGGACTGAAGCTTTCTTT
TRBV6-5	TRBJ1-4	many	NA	CASQGTNEKLFF	TGTGCCAGCCAAGGGACTAATGAAAAACTGTTTTTT
TRBV29-1	TRBJ1-2	NA	TRBD1	CSDTGGKDGYTF	TGCAGCGACACAGGGGGGAAAGATGGCTACACCTTC
TRBV12-3/TRBV12-4	TRBJ1-4	NA	NA	CASSLEAGLDEKLFF	TGTGCCAGCAGTTTAGAGGCAGGGTTGGATGAAAAACTGTTTTTT
TRBV29-1	TRBJ1-1	few	NA	CSGYRGINTEAFF	TGCAGCGGTTACCGGGGGATCAACACTGAAGCTTTCTTT
TRBV5-8	TRBJ1-5	NA	NA	CASFVVGGAVSPHQPQHF	TGTGCCAGCTTTGTTGTAGGCGGGGCCGTCAGCCCCCATCAGCCCCAGCATTTT
TRBV6-1	TRBJ2-6	NA	NA	CASSERGQGQWTSGANVLTF	TGTGCCAGCAGTGAAAGGGGCCAGGGCCAATGGACCTCTGGGGCCAACGTCCTGACTTTC
TRBV28	TRBJ1-2	NA	TRBD1	CASRDETGREFNYGYTF	TGTGCCAGCAGAGACGAGACAGGGCGTGAATTTAACTATGGCTACACCTTC
TRBV6-5	TRBJ2-5	few	TRBD1	CASSGTGGGEETQYF	TGTGCCAGCAGCGGAACAGGGGGTGGTGAAGAGACCCAGTACTTC
TRBV15	TRBJ1-5	NA	NA	CATSREAAWSQHF	TGTGCCACCAGCAGAGAAGCAGCGTGGTCCCAGCATTTT
TRBV2	TRBJ1-5	NA	NA	CASSEASGGVGNQPQHF	TGTGCCAGCAGTGAAGCTTCTGGAGGGGTCGGGAATCAGCCCCAGCATTTT
TRBV2	TRBJ1-5	NA	NA	CASSEADSWRPQHF	TGTGCCAGCAGTGAAGCGGACAGTTGGCGGCCCCAGCATTTT
TRBV20-1	TRBJ1-1	NA	NA	CSARDNLRHTEAFF	TGCAGTGCTAGGGACAACCTAAGACACACTGAAGCTTTCTTT
TRBV5-1	TRBJ2-5	NA	NA	CASSAGGTTKETQYF	TGCGCCAGCAGCGCTGGGGGGACCACCAAAGAGACCCAGTACTTC
TRBV20-1	TRBJ2-3	NA	NA	CSARDMVRSSTDTQYF	TGCAGTGCTAGAGATATGGTGCGGAGTAGCACAGATACGCAGTATTTT
TRBV6-5	TRBJ2-7	many	NA	CASRYSRDPPYEQYF	TGTGCCAGCAGATACTCCCGGGATCCACCTTACGAGCAGTACTTC
TRBV25-1	TRBJ2-1	NA	NA	CASSERIGPGEQFF	TGTGCCAGCAGTGAAAGAATTGGTCCTGGTGAGCAGTTCTTC
TRBV5-1	TRBJ2-5	NA	NA	CAAGPGGSPGTQYF	TGCGCCGCGGGGCCCGGTGGCTCACCGGGGACCCAGTACTTC
TRBV29-1	TRBJ2-4	few	NA	CSVEDPIAKNIQYF	TGCAGCGTTGAAGACCCCATAGCCAAAAACATTCAGTACTTC
TRBV6-5	TRBJ2-7	many	NA	CASSPPISNEQYF	TGTGCCAGCAGTCCCCCGATCTCCAACGAGCAGTACTTC
TRBV7-9	TRBJ2-5	NA	NA	CASSPRDRELIVETQYF	TGTGCCAGCAGCCCCCGGGATAGAGAGTTGATCGTTGAGACCCAGTACTTC
TRBV3-1	TRBJ2-5	NA	NA	CASGDWRGPVGTQYF	TGTGCCAGCGGGGACTGGAGGGGCCCGGTAGGGACCCAGTACTTC
TRBV7-9	TRBJ2-7	many	TRBD2	CASSTSSGAYEQYF	TGTGCCAGCAGCACCTCTAGCGGGGCCTACGAGCAGTACTTC
TRBV12-5	TRBJ1-6	few	TRBD1	CASLFAGTAGLNSPLHF	TGTGCTAGTCTCTTTGCCGGGACAGCTGGTCTCAATTCACCCCTCCACTTT
TRBV2	TRBJ2-3	NA	NA	CASSARRAGRTDTQYF	TGTGCCAGCAGTGCACGGAGGGCGGGCCGCACAGATACGCAGTATTTT
TRBV5-1	TRBJ2-3	few	NA	CASSPGTLETAYKTQYF	TGCGCCAGCAGCCCAGGGACACTGGAGACAGCGTACAAGACGCAGTATTTT
TRBV25-1	TRBJ2-1	NA	TRBD2	CASTLAGTGGEQFF	TGTGCCAGCACCTTAGCGGGTACCGGGGGGGAGCAGTTCTTC
TRBV7-6	TRBJ2-3	NA	NA	CASSLTGRIDTQYF	TGTGCCAGCAGCTTAACAGGACGCATAGATACGCAGTATTTT
TRBV7-2	TRBJ2-2	NA	NA	CASSFEGVGTGEPFF	TGTGCCAGCAGCTTTGAGGGAGTCGGTACCGGGGAGCCGTTTTTT
TRBV20-1	TRBJ2-1	NA	NA	CSASKGGSYNEQFF	TGCAGTGCTAGTAAAGGTGGCTCCTACAATGAGCAGTTCTTC
TRBV6-6	TRBJ2-5	NA	NA	CASNRRRAETQYF	TGTGCCAGCAACCGGAGGCGAGCAGAGACCCAGTACTTC
TRBV20-1	TRBJ2-7	NA	NA	CSALGWGQGGYEQYF	TGCAGTGCCTTGGGGTGGGGGCAGGGGGGATACGAGCAGTACTTC
TRBV6-1	TRBJ2-5	many	NA	CASTASQETQYF	TGTGCCAGCACGGCCAGTCAAGAGACCCAGTACTTC
TRBV5-5	TRBJ2-1	NA	TRBD2	CASSSRETSGRRNEQFF	TGTGCCAGCAGCTCGAGAGAAACTAGCGGGAGACGGAATGAGCAGTTCTTC
TRBV20-1	TRBJ1-5	NA	TRBD1	CSAETGGGEPQHF	TGCAGTGCGGAAACAGGGGGTGGAGAGCCCCAGCATTTT
TRBV5-1	TRBJ2-1	NA	TRBD2	CASSLVAGAIYNEQFF	TGCGCCAGCAGCTTGGTCGCGGGAGCTATCTACAATGAGCAGTTCTTC
TRBV11-2	TRBJ2-1	NA	NA	CASSLASQDGSSYNEQFF	TGTGCCAGCAGCTTAGCATCCCAGGACGGAAGCTCCTACAATGAGCAGTTCTTC
TRBV10-3	TRBJ1-1	NA	NA	CAISGPQGKVNTEAFF	TGTGCCATCAGTGGGCCCCAGGGCAAGGTGAACACTGAAGCTTTCTTT
TRBV3-1	TRBJ2-1	NA	NA	CASKRDNGVDEQFF	TGTGCCAGCAAACGGGACAATGGTGTCGATGAGCAGTTCTTC
TRBV19	TRBJ1-2	few	NA	CASSGGSYTF	TGTGCCAGTAGTGGGGGAAGCTACACCTTC
TRBV29-1	TRBJ2-7	many	NA	CSVEDAGSYEQYF	TGCAGCGTTGAGGACGCGGGGAGCTACGAGCAGTACTTC
TRBV29-1	TRBJ2-7	many	NA	CSVPVGADEQYF	TGCAGCGTCCCAGTGGGGGCGGACGAGCAGTACTTC
TRBV28	TRBJ1-5	few	TRBD1	CASSLGTGTRQPQHF	TGTGCCAGCAGTTTAGGGACAGGGACTCGGCAGCCCCAGCATTTT
TRBV28	TRBJ1-2	few	NA	CASSLSGIRPINYGYTF	TGTGCCAGCAGTTTGTCGGGGATTCGACCGATTAACTATGGCTACACCTTC